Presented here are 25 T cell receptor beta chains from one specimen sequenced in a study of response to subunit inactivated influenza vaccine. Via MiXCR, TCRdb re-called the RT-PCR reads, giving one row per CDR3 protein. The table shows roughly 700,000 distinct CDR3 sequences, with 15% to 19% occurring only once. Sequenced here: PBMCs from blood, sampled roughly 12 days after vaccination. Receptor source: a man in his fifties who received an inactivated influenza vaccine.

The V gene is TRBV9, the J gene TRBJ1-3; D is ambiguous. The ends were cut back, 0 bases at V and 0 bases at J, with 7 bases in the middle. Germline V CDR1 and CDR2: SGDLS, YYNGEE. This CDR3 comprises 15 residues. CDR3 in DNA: TGTGCCAGCAGCGTAGGCAGGTACTCTGGAAACACCATATATTTT. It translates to CASSVGRYSGNTIYF.

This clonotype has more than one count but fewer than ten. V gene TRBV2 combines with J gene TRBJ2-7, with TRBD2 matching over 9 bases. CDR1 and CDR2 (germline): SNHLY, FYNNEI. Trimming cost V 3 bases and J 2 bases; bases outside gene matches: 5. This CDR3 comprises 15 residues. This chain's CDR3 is CASSDLAGRAYEQYF. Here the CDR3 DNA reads TGTGCCAGCAGTGATCTAGCGGGGAGGGCCTACGAGCAGTACTTC. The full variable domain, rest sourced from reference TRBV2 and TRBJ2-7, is EPEVTQTPSHQVTQMGQEVILRCVPISNHLYFYWYRQILGQKVEFLVSFYNNEISEKSEIFDDQFSVERPDGSNFTLKIRSTKLEDSAMYFCASSDLAGRAYEQYFGPGTRLTVT.

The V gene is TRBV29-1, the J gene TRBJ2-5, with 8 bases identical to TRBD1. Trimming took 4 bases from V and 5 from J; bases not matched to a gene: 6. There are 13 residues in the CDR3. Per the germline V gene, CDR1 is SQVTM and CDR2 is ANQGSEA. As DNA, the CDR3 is TGCAGCGTTGCGGCAGGGGGCTGGGAGACCCAGTACTTC. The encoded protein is CSVAAGGWETQYF.

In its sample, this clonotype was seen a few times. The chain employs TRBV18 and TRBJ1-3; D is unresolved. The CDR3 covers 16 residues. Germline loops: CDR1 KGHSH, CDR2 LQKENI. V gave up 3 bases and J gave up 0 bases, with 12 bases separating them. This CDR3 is CASSPRTVSSGNTIYF. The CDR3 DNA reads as TGTGCCAGCTCACCCAGGACCGTTAGCTCTGGAAACACCATATATTTT.

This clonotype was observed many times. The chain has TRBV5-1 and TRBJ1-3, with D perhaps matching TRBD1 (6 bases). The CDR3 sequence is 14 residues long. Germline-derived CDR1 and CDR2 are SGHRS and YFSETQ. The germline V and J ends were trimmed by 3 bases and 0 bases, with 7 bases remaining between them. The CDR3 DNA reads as TGCGCCAGCAGCTCACAGGGCTCTGGAAACACCATATATTTT. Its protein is CASSSQGSGNTIYF.

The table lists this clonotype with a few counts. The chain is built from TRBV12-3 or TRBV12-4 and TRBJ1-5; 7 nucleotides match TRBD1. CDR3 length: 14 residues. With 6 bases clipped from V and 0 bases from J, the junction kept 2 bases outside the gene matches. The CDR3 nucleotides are TGTGCCAGCAGGGCAGGGGGTAGCAATCAGCCCCAGCATTTT. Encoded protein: CASRAGGSNQPQHF.

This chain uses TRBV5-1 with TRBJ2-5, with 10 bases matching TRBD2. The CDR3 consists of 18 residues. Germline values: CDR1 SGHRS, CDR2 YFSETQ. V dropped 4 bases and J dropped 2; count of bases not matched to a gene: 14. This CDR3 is CASSPGTLAGVNQETQYF. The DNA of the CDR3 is TGCGCCAGCAGCCCCGGTACCCTAGCGGGGGTGAATCAAGAGACCCAGTACTTC.

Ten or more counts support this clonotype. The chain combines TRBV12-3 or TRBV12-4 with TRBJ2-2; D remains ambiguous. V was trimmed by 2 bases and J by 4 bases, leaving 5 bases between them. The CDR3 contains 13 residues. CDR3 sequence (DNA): TGTGCCAGCAGTTTAAGCACCACCGGGGAGCTGTTTTTT. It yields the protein CASSLSTTGELFF.

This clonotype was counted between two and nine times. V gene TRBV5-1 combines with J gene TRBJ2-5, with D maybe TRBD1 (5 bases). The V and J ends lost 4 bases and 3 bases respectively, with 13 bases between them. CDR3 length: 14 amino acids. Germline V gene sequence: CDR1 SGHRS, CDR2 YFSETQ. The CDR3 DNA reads TGCGCCAGCAGCCTGGTTGGGGCCGAAGAGACCCAGTACTTC. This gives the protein CASSLVGAEETQYF.

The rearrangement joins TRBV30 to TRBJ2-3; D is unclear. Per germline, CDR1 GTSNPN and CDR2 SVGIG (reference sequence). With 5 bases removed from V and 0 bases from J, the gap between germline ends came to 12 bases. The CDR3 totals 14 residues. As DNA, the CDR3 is TGTGCCTGGTCTAGGGAATCAAGCACAGATACGCAGTATTTT. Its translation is CAWSRESSTDTQYF.

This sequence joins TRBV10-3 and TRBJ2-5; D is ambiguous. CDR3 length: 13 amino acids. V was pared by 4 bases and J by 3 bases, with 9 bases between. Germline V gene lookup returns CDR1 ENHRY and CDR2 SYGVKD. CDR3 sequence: CAISASGEETQYF. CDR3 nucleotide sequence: TGTGCCATCAGTGCGTCAGGAGAAGAGACCCAGTACTTC.

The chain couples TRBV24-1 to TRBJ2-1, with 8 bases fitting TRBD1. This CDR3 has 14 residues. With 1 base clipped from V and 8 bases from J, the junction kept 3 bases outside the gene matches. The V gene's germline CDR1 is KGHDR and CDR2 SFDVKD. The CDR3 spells CATSDFGQGYEQFF. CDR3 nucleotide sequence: TGTGCCACCAGTGATTTTGGACAGGGTTATGAGCAGTTCTTC.

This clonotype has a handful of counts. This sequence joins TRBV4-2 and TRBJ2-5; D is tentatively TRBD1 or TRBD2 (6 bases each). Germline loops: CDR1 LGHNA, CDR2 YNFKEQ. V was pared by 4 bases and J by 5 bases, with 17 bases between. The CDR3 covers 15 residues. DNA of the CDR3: TGTGCCAGCAGCCCGGGGGCGGGTTCCTTGGAGACCCAGTACTTC. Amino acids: CASSPGAGSLETQYF.

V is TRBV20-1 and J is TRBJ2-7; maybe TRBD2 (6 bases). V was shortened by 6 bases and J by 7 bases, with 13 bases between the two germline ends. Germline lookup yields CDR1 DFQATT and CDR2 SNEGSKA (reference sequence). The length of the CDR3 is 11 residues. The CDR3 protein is CSAPAGREQYF. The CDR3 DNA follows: TGCAGTGCCCCAGCCGGGAGAGAGCAGTACTTC.

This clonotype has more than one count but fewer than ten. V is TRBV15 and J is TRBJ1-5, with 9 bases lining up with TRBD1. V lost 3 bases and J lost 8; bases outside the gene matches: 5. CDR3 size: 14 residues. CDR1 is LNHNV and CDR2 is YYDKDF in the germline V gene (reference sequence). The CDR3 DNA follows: TGTGCCACCAGCAGGAACAGGGGGCGTGAGCCCCAGCATTTT. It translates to CATSRNRGREPQHF.

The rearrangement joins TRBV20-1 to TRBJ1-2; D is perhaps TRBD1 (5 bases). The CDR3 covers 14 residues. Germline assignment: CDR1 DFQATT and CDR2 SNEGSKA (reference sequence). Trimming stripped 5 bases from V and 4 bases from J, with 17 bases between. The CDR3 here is CSAFQGVIGYGYTF. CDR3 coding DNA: TGCAGTGCTTTTCAAGGGGTCATCGGCTATGGCTACACCTTC.

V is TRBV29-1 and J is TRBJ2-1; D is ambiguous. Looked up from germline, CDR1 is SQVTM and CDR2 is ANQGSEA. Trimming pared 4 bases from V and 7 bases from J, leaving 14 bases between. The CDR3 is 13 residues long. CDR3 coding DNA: TGCAGCGTTGCCGTCACAGTGGGGAATGAGCAGTTCTTC. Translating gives CSVAVTVGNEQFF.

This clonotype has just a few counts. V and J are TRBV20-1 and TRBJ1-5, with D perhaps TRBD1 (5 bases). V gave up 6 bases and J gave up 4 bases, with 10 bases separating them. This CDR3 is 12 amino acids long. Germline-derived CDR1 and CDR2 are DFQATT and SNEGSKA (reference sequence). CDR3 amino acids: CSALRQNQPQHF. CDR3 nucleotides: TGCAGTGCCCTCCGACAGAATCAGCCCCAGCATTTT.

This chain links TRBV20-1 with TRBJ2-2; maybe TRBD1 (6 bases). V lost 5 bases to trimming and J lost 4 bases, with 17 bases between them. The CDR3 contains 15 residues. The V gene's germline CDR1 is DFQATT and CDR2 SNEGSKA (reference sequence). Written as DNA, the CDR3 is TGCAGTGCTGACTCCGGGACACTGATCACCGGGGAGCTGTTTTTT. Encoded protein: CSADSGTLITGELFF.

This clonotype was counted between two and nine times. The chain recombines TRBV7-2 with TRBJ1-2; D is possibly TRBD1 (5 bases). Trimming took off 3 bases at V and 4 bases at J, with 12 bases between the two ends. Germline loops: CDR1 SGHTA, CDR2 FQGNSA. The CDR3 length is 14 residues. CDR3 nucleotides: TGTGCCAGCAGCTTGGGGGTTTCGGCCTATGGCTACACCTTC. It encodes CASSLGVSAYGYTF.

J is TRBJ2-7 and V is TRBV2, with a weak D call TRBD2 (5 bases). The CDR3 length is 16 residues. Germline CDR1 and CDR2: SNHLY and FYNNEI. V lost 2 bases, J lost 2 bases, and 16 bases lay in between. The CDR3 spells CASSETERVPTYEQYF. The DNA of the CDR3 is TGTGCCAGCAGTGAAACGGAGAGGGTTCCCACCTACGAGCAGTACTTC.

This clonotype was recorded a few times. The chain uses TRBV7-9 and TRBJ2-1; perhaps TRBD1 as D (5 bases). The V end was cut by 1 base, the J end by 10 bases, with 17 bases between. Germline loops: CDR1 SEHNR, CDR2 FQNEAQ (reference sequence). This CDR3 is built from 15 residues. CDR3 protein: CASSLVAGAELEQFF. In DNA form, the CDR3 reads TGTGCCAGCAGCTTAGTTGCTGGGGCCGAACTCGAGCAGTTCTTC. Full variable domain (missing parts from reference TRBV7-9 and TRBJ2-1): DTGVSQNPRHKITKRGQNVTFRCDPISEHNRLYWYRQTLGQGPEFLTYFQNEAQLEKSRLLSDRFSAERPKGSFSTLEIQRTEQGDSAMYLCASSLVAGAELEQFFGPGTRLTVL.

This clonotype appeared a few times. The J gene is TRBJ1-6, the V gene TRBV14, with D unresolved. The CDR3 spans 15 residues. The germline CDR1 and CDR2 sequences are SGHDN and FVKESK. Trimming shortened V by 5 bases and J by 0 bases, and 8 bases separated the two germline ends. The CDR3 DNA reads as TGTGCCAGCAGCTCACAAAGCTCCTATAATTCACCCCTCCACTTT. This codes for CASSSQSSYNSPLHF.

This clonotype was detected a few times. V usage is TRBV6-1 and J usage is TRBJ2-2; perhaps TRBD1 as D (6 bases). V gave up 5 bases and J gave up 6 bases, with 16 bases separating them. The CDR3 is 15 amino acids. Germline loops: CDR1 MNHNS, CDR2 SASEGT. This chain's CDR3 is CASSKGVGLPGELFF. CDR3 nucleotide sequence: TGTGCCAGCAGTAAGGGGGTGGGCCTCCCCGGGGAGCTGTTTTTT.

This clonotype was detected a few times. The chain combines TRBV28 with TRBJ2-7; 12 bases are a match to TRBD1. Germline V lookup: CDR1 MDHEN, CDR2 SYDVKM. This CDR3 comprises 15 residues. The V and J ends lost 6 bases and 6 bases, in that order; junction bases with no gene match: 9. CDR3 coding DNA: TGTGCCAGCAGGCGACCCGGGACAGGGGGCTTCGAGCAGTACTTC. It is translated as CASRRPGTGGFEQYF.